This passage covers 12 T cell receptor beta chains from one sample sequenced in a study of response to subunit inactivated influenza vaccine. One entry per CDR3 protein, called by TCRdb with MiXCR from the RT-PCR reads. There are about 190,000 distinct CDR3 sequences in the sample; over 13% occur only once, and roughly 26% lies in the top ten. Sample: CD8+ T cells sorted from PBMCs, taken roughly 5 days after vaccination. These receptors originate from a man aged 45-65 years who received an inactivated influenza vaccine.

Notes on this clonotype: A junction boundary mismatches the germline segment, possibly from a read error. The gene calls are TRBV7-7 and TRBJ2-2; tentatively, D is TRBD1 (5 bases). Germline CDR1 and CDR2: SSHAT and FNYEAQ (reference sequence). The CDR3 has 17 residues. The CDR3 DNA follows: TGTGCTAGCAGCTACCAACTTCAGGGTGTAGACACCGGGGAGCTGTTTTTT. The encoded protein is CASSYQLQGVDTGELFF.

In its sample, this clonotype was seen many times. The chain recombines TRBV2 with TRBJ2-3; 11 bases fit TRBD2. Germline CDR1 SNHLY, CDR2 FYNNEI. The CDR3 spans 16 residues. The V gene end was trimmed by 4 bases and the J gene end by 0 bases; junction bases not matched to a gene: 3. In DNA form, the CDR3 reads TGTGCCAGCAGTGCTCTAGCGGGAGGAAGCACAGATACGCAGTATTTT. Protein: CASSALAGGSTDTQYF.

The chain couples TRBV25-1 to TRBJ2-3; D gene ambiguous. The CDR3 spans 14 residues. Deletions cut 4 bases from V and 0 bases from J, with 8 bases between. The germline V gene has CDR1 MGHDK and CDR2 SYGVNS. This CDR3 reads CASSGWASTDTQYF. The CDR3 coding sequence is TGTGCCAGCAGTGGTTGGGCAAGCACAGATACGCAGTATTTT.

This chain connects TRBV6-5 to TRBJ2-5; D remains ambiguous. The CDR3 spans 15 residues. Trimming left V 2 bases short and J 2 bases short, with 12 bases between. Germline CDR1 reads MNHEY; CDR2 reads SVGAGI. The CDR3 is CASSYPRGEQETQYF. Written as DNA, the CDR3 is TGTGCCAGCAGTTACCCGCGAGGAGAACAAGAGACCCAGTACTTC.

The sample holds one count of this clonotype. The V gene is TRBV27, the J gene TRBJ2-7, with 10 nucleotides matching TRBD2. The ends lost 3 bases at V and 0 bases at J; junction bases unmatched: 5. The CDR3 extends over 16 amino acids. Germline V CDR1 and CDR2: MNHEY, SMNVEV (reference sequence). CDR3 loop: CASSLAGTSASYEQYF. CDR3 coding DNA: TGTGCCAGCAGTTTGGCCGGGACTAGCGCCTCCTACGAGCAGTACTTC.

This clonotype was found a few times. This chain joins TRBV6-1 and TRBJ1-1; a weak D match, TRBD1 (5 bases). Trimming took off 5 bases at V and 1 base at J, with 14 bases between the two ends. Germline CDR1 and CDR2: MNHNS and SASEGT. This CDR3 contains 15 residues. The CDR3 region has the DNA TGTGCCAGCAGTCCCCTCGGAGGGGCGAACACTGAAGCTTTCTTT. This gives the protein CASSPLGGANTEAFF.

The chain recombines TRBV29-1 with TRBJ2-7; perhaps TRBD1 as D (6 bases). The CDR3 spans 13 residues. Trimming cost V 1 base and J 2 bases, with 9 bases left between them. Germline assignment: CDR1 SQVTM and CDR2 ANQGSEA. CDR3 sequence reads: CSVEGTVPYEQYF. The CDR3 DNA follows: TGCAGCGTTGAAGGGACAGTCCCCTACGAGCAGTACTTC.

The chain is built from TRBV6-2 or TRBV6-3 and TRBJ2-7; D tentatively reads TRBD1 or TRBD2 (6 bases each). V lost 4 bases and J 6 bases, leaving 13 bases between the germline ends. The CDR3 has 13 residues. Germline V lookup: CDR1 MNHEY, CDR2 SVGEGT. Here the CDR3 reads CASSFGGTIEQYF. The CDR3 DNA reads TGTGCCAGCAGTTTCGGAGGGACAATCGAGCAGTACTTC.

The genes are TRBV6-5 and TRBJ2-1; tentatively, D is TRBD2 (6 bases). CDR3 length: 16 residues. V was pared by 0 bases and J by 1 base, with 10 bases between. The germline gives CDR1 MNHEY, CDR2 SVGAGI. The CDR3 DNA follows: TGTGCCAGCAGTTACTCGATCGGGGGATCCTACAATGAGCAGTTCTTC. It specifies CASSYSIGGSYNEQFF.

The J gene is TRBJ1-2, the V gene TRBV7-2, with a possible D match to TRBD1 (5 bases). The germline gives CDR1 SGHTA, CDR2 FQGNSA. This CDR3 is 14 amino acids long. V shed 5 bases and J shed 3 bases, with 13 bases lying between them. CDR3 DNA: TGTGCCAGCAGCACCGGGACTGCATACTATGGCTACACCTTC. It specifies CASSTGTAYYGYTF.

The genes are TRBV20-1 and TRBJ2-7; 10 nucleotides line up with TRBD1. Germline values: CDR1 DFQATT, CDR2 SNEGSKA (reference sequence). Trimming took 0 bases from V and 4 from J; bases not matched to a gene: 3. The CDR3 has 14 amino acids. CDR3 sequence (DNA): TGCAGTGCTAGAGATGGGGACAGGGGTTACGAGCAGTACTTC. Protein: CSARDGDRGYEQYF.

The J gene is TRBJ2-4, the V gene TRBV10-3; D is uncertain. The germline V and J ends were trimmed by 9 bases and 7 bases, with 16 bases remaining between them. Per the germline V gene, CDR1 is ENHRY and CDR2 is SYGVKD. This CDR3 contains 13 residues. The chain's CDR3 is CAIQDPPGNIQYF. The CDR3 DNA reads TGTGCCATTCAGGACCCACCGGGCAACATTCAGTACTTC.